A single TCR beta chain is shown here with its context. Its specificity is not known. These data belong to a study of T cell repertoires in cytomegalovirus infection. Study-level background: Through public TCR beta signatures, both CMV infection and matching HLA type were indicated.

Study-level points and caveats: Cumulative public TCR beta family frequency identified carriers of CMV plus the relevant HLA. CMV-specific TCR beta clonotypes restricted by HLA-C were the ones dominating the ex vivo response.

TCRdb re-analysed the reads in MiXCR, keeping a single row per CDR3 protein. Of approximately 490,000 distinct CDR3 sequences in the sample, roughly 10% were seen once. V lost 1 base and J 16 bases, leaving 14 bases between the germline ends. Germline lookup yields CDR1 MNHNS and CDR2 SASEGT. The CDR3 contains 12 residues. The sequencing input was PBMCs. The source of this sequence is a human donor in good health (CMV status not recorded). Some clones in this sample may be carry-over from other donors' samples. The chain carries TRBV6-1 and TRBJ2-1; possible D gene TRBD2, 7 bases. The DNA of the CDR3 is TGTGCCAGCAGTGAAGGAGGGGGGGTTTTCTTCTTC. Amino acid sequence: CASSEGGGVFFF.